This T cell receptor (beta chain) came from a study of cytomegalovirus exposure and HLA in healthy donors. General study findings and limits: The study labeled more than 150 TCR beta chains cytomegalovirus-associated.

V gave up 3 bases and J gave up 6 bases; unmatched junction bases: 2. The CDR3 has 12 residues. Per the germline V gene, CDR1 is SEHNR and CDR2 is FQNEAQ (reference sequence). Note on this clone: Its matching antigen is unknown.

Method: immunoSEQ multiplex PCR; TCRdb's copy keeps in-frame clones and lacks some. Of about 150,000 clones in the sample, roughly nine tenths were seen once. The donors were in the roughly 130-subject validation cohort; that cohort was separate from the roughly 680-subject first cohort. The sample was PBMCs. The sequence came from a man aged 18 to 35 in good health and CMV-seronegative. This chain connects TRBV7-9 to TRBJ2-7, with 7 nucleotides matching TRBD1. The CDR3 DNA is TGTGCCAGCAGCTTCCGGGACAGCGAGCAGTACGTC. Its translation: CASSFRDSEQYV.